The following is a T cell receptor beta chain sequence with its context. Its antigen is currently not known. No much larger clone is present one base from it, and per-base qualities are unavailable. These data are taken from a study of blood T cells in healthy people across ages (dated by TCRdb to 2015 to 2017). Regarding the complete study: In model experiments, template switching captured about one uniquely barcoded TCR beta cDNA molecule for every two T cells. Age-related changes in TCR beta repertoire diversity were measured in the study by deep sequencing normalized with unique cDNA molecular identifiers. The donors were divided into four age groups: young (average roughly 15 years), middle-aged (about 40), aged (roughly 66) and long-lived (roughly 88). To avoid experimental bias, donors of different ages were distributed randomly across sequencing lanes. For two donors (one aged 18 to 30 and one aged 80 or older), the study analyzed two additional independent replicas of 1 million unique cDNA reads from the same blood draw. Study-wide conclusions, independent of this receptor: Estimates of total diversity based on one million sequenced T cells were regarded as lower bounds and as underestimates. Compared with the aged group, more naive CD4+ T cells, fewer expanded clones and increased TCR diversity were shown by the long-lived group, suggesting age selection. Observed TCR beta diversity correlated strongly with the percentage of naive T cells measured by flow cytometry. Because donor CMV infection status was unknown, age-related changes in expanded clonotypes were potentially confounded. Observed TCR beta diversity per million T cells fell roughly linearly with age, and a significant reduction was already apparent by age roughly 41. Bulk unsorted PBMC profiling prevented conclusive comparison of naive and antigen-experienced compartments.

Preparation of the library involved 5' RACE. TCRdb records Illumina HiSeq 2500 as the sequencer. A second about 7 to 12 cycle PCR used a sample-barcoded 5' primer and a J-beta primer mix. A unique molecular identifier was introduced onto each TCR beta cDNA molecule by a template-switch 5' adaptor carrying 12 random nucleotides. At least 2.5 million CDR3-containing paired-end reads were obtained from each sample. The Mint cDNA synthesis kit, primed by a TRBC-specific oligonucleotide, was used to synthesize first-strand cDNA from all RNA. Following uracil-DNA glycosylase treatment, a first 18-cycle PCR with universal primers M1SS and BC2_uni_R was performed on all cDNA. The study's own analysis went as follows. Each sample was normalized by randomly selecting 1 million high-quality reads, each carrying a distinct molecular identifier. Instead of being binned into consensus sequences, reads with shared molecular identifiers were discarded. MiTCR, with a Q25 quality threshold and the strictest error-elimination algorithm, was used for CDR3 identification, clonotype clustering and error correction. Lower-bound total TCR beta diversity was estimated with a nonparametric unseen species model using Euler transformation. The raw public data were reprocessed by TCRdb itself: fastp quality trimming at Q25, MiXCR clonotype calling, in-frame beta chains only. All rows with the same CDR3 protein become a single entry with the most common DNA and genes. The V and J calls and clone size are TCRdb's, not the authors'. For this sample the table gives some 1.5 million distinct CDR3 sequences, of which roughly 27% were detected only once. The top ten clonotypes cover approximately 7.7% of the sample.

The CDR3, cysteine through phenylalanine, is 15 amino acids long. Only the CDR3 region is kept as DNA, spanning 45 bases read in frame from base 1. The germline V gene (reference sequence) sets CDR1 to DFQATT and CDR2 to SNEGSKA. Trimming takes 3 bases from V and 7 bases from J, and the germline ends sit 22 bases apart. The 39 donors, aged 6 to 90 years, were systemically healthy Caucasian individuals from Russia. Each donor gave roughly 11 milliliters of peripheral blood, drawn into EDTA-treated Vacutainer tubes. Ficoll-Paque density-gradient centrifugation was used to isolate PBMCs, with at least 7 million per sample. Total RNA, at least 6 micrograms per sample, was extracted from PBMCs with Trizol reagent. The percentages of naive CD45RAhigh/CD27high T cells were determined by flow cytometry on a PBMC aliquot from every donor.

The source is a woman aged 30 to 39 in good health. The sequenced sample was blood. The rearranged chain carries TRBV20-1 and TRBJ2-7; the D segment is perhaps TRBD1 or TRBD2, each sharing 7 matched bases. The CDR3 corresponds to CSARAAGQINLEQYF. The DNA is TGCAGTGCTAGGGCAGCGGGACAGATCAATCTTGAGCAGTACTTC.